The rows below give T cell receptor beta chains drawn from one sample of a study of blood T cells in healthy people across ages. Using its own MiXCR run on the 5' RACE reads, TCRdb lists one record per CDR3 protein. The sample has more than 500,000 distinct CDR3 sequences, about 27% seen once; the top ten hold over 3.5%. This sample was shared with a second study, whose subject was T cells of mothers and their children.

Material for sequencing was blood. These TCRs come from a boy aged 2 to 9 in good health. CDR3s include the opening cysteine and the closing phenylalanine or tryptophan. The D gene is left open where the match is weak. Rows may omit the clone size; those that give it use once, few, many or a size class.

D	size	J	V	CDR3	DNA
TRBD1	.	TRBJ2-7	TRBV7-9	CASSRGQFPYEQYF	TGTGCCAGCAGCCGGGGACAGTTCCCTTACGAGCAGTACTTC
TRBD1	few	TRBJ2-7	TRBV10-3	CGTTGDRSAEQYF	TGTGGGACGACAGGGGATCGATCGGCCGAGCAGTACTTC
.	.	TRBJ2-2	TRBV14	CASSQADHGELFF	TGTGCCAGCAGCCAAGCTGACCACGGGGAGCTGTTTTTT
.	.	TRBJ2-3	TRBV4-3	CASSQGDLYSGTDTQYF	TGCGCCAGCAGCCAAGGGGACTTATATTCTGGCACAGATACGCAGTATTTT
TRBD1	.	TRBJ1-1	TRBV7-9	CASSLNRGGNTEAFF	TGTGCCAGCAGCTTAAACAGGGGCGGGAACACTGAAGCTTTCTTT
TRBD2	.	TRBJ2-1	TRBV4-3	CASSQHLSGRAGNEQFF	TGCGCCAGCAGCCAACATCTTAGCGGGAGGGCCGGGAATGAGCAGTTCTTC
TRBD2	.	TRBJ2-1	TRBV5-1	CASSVSGTRNEQFF	TGCGCCAGCAGCGTATCCGGGACTAGGAATGAGCAGTTCTTC
.	few	TRBJ1-2	TRBV25-1	CATETANYGYTF	TGTGCCACCGAGACAGCCAACTATGGCTACACCTTC
.	.	TRBJ2-7	TRBV30	CAWSVGRPYEQYF	TGTGCCTGGAGTGTAGGACGCCCCTACGAGCAGTACTTC
TRBD1	.	TRBJ1-4	TRBV20-1	CSARDTGQAAEKLFF	TGCAGTGCTAGAGATACGGGACAGGCGGCGGAAAAACTGTTTTTT
TRBD1	few	TRBJ2-3	TRBV24-1	CATSDSPGQGTDTQYF	TGTGCCACCAGTGATTCACCGGGACAGGGGACAGATACGCAGTATTTT
.	few	TRBJ2-3	TRBV11-1	CASSPWGRTDTQYF	TGTGCCAGCAGCCCCTGGGGACGCACAGATACGCAGTATTTT
.	.	TRBJ2-3	TRBV5-1	CASSLELPTYPDTQYF	TGCGCCAGCAGCTTGGAACTCCCGACTTACCCAGATACGCAGTATTTT
.	.	TRBJ1-1	TRBV4-1	CASSQSTGRDTEAFF	TGCGCCAGCAGCCAATCCACAGGGAGGGACACTGAAGCTTTCTTT
.	.	TRBJ2-1	TRBV9	CASSVEGGLAAQFF	TGTGCCAGCAGCGTAGAGGGGGGACTGGCCGCGCAGTTCTTC
TRBD2	.	TRBJ2-5	TRBV6-5	CASSPLSGGLKTQYF	TGTGCCAGCAGTCCGCTAAGCGGGGGGTTGAAGACCCAGTACTTC
.	.	TRBJ2-4	TRBV29-1	CSARGGGRNIQYF	TGCAGCGCCCGAGGAGGGGGGAGAAACATTCAGTACTTC
.	.	TRBJ2-6	TRBV20-1	CSARISGANVLTF	TGCAGTGCTAGAATCTCTGGGGCCAACGTCCTGACTTTC
TRBD1	.	TRBJ1-2	TRBV2	CASSEEAGAPGGYTF	TGTGCCAGCAGTGAAGAGGCGGGGGCCCCAGGGGGCTACACTTTC
TRBD1	.	TRBJ2-7	TRBV12-3/TRBV12-4	CASSVTGVSYEQYF	TGTGCCAGCAGTGTGACAGGGGTCTCCTACGAGCAGTACTTC
.	few	TRBJ2-5	TRBV5-1	CASSTDGEETQYF	TGCGCCAGCAGCACCGACGGAGAAGAGACCCAGTACTTC
TRBD2	few	TRBJ2-7	TRBV7-9	CASSPGLAGAFGEQYF	TGTGCCAGCAGCCCGGGACTAGCGGGGGCCTTCGGGGAGCAGTACTTC
.	.	TRBJ2-1	TRBV20-1	CSAREKGPEQFF	TGCAGTGCTAGAGAAAAGGGACCTGAGCAGTTCTTC
.	few	TRBJ2-7	TRBV6-1	CASNSGTRAYEQYF	TGTGCCAGCAACTCCGGGACACGCGCCTACGAGCAGTACTTC
.	.	TRBJ2-1	TRBV3-1	CASSQGEMSYNEQFF	TGTGCCAGCAGCCAAGGGGAGATGAGCTACAATGAGCAGTTCTTC
.	once	TRBJ2-7	TRBV7-9	CASSLEGWAIPQYF	TGTGCCAGCAGCTTAGAAGGATGGGCCATACCTCAGTACTTC
.	.	TRBJ2-5	TRBV6-6	CASSYWGADQETQYF	TGTGCCAGCAGTTACTGGGGGGCTGACCAAGAGACCCAGTACTTC
.	few	TRBJ2-1	TRBV6-5	CASSYSIQKIQQLNNEQFF	TGTGCCAGCAGTTACTCGATACAGAAAATCCAACAACTGAACAATGAGCAGTTCTTC
TRBD1	.	TRBJ1-5	TRBV12-3/TRBV12-4	CASSFTTGPQPQHF	TGTGCCAGCAGTTTTACGACAGGGCCTCAGCCCCAGCATTTT
.	few	TRBJ1-1	TRBV7-6	CASSLPPAGTYTEAFF	TGTGCCAGCAGCTTACCTCCCGCAGGGACGTACACTGAAGCTTTCTTT
TRBD1	few	TRBJ1-5	TRBV6-1	CASSPTGTGHQPQHF	TGTGCCAGCAGTCCAACCGGGACAGGGCATCAGCCCCAGCATTTT
.	few	TRBJ1-3	TRBV9	CASNPGGAGNTIYF	TGTGCCAGCAACCCGGGGGGGGCCGGAAACACCATATATTTT
.	few	TRBJ2-7	TRBV3-1	CASSQGGDRQDEQYF	TGTGCCAGCAGCCAAGGGGGGGACAGACAGGACGAGCAGTACTTC
.	.	TRBJ1-6	TRBV6-1	CASREVGWSYNSPLHF	TGTGCCAGCAGGGAGGTGGGGTGGTCCTATAATTCACCCCTCCACTTT
.	few	TRBJ2-7	TRBV7-9	CASSSEGPISYEQYF	TGTGCCAGCAGCTCCGAGGGGCCAATCTCCTACGAGCAGTACTTC
TRBD2	.	TRBJ2-3	TRBV7-3	CASSLKRRGGGSDTQYF	TGTGCCAGCAGCTTAAAACGTCGCGGGGGAGGGTCAGATACGCAGTATTTT
.	.	TRBJ2-1	TRBV27	CASSPGQGGLSLEQFF	TGTGCCAGCAGCCCCGGACAAGGGGGTTTATCTTTGGAGCAGTTCTTC
.	few	TRBJ1-4	TRBV18	CASSPRSGNSPFNEKLFF	TGTGCCAGCTCACCTCGATCGGGGAACAGTCCCTTTAATGAAAAACTGTTTTTT
TRBD1	.	TRBJ2-5	TRBV6-2/TRBV6-3	CASSQRQGVFQETQYF	TGTGCCAGCAGTCAAAGACAGGGGGTTTTCCAAGAGACCCAGTACTTC
.	.	TRBJ2-3	TRBV20-1	CSARVGTTDTQYF	TGCAGTGCTAGAGTCGGAACCACAGATACGCAGTATTTT
TRBD2	.	TRBJ2-4	TRBV20-1	CSARPPWGLAGGPKNIQYF	TGCAGTGCTAGGCCCCCTTGGGGACTAGCGGGAGGGCCTAAAAACATTCAGTACTTC
TRBD2	few	TRBJ2-7	TRBV3-1	CASSQLAGGYYEQYF	TGTGCCAGCAGCCAACTAGCGGGAGGATACTACGAGCAGTACTTC
TRBD1	.	TRBJ1-1	TRBV20-1	CSAREGGGQGDHTEAFF	TGCAGTGCTAGAGAGGGAGGTGGACAGGGGGACCACACTGAAGCTTTCTTT
TRBD2	.	TRBJ2-1	TRBV11-2	CASSLMMVAGVNEQFF	TGTGCCAGCAGCTTAATGATGGTAGCGGGAGTCAATGAGCAGTTCTTC
.	.	TRBJ1-2	TRBV6-2/TRBV6-3	CASSVGAVANYGYTF	TGTGCCAGCAGTGTGGGGGCGGTAGCTAACTATGGCTACACCTTC